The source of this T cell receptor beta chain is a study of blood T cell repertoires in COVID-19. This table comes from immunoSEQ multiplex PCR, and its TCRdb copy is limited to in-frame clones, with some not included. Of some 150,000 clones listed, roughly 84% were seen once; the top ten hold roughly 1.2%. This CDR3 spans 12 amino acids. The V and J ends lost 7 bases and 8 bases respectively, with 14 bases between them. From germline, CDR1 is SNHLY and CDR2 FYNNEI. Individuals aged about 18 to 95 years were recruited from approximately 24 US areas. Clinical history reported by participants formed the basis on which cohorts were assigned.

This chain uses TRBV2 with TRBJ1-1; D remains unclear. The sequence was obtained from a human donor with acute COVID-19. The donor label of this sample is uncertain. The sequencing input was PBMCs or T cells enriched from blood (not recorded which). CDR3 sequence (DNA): TGTGCCAGCACCCGAGGGCGGGAGGAAGCTTTCTTT. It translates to CASTRGREEAFF.